These T cell receptor beta chains were read from a single sample in a study of OX40 agonist ivuxolimab in advanced cancers. Produced via immunoSEQ multiplex PCR; TCRdb's table is partial and in-frame only. This sample has 90,000 to 100,000 clones; about 85% occur once, and the top ten carry more than 0.8%. The starting material was CD4+ or CD8+ T cells sorted from blood, obtained in a trial of the OX40 agonist ivuxolimab. The receptors here all came from an adult with an advanced solid tumor such as melanoma, head and neck, liver or kidney cancer. CDR3s include the opening cysteine and the closing phenylalanine or tryptophan. D genes are given only for firm matches. Expanded clones get a size class; other rows say once, few or many, or leave the size out.

D,J,size,V,CDR3,DNA
-,TRBJ1-1,-,TRBV30,CAWSSYLGTEAFF,TGTGCCTGGAGTTCCTACCTGGGCACTGAAGCTTTCTTT
TRBD2,TRBJ2-1,-,TRBV19,CASSNPPGLPYNEQFF,TGTGCCAGTAGTAATCCCCCGGGACTACCTTACAATGAGCAGTTCTTC
-,TRBJ1-5,few,TRBV19,CASGGGPQHF,TGTGCCAGCGGTGGGGGGCCCCAGCATTTT
TRBD1,TRBJ2-5,-,TRBV19,CASTRGQSETQYF,TGTGCCAGTACTCGGGGACAGTCAGAGACCCAGTACTTC
TRBD1,TRBJ2-3,-,TRBV6-1,CASSALTGNTDTQYF,TGTGCCAGCAGTGCCTTGACAGGGAACACAGATACGCAGTATTTT
TRBD2,TRBJ2-1,-,TRBV5-1,CASSLVPLAGVGEQFF,TGCGCCAGCAGCTTGGTACCGCTAGCGGGAGTTGGTGAGCAGTTCTTC
-,TRBJ1-1,-,TRBV14,CASSLHMNTEAFF,TGTGCCAGCAGCCTTCATATGAACACTGAAGCTTTCTTT
-,TRBJ2-3,-,TRBV27,CASSTGRADTQYF,TGTGCCAGCAGTACGGGACGAGCAGATACGCAGTATTTT
TRBD2,TRBJ2-3,-,TRBV9,CASSATSGWDTQYF,TGTGCCAGCAGCGCGACTAGCGGTTGGGATACGCAGTATTTT
TRBD1,TRBJ2-4,-,TRBV19,CASSWDRAKNIQYF,TGTGCCAGTAGTTGGGACAGGGCCAAAAACATTCAGTACTTC
-,TRBJ1-2,few,TRBV2,CASSVQEGGYTF,TGTGCCAGCAGCGTACAGGAGGGAGGCTACACCTTC
TRBD2,TRBJ2-5,-,TRBV9,CASSFEAGRGETQYF,TGTGCCAGCAGCTTCGAAGCGGGGAGAGGAGAGACCCAGTACTTC
-,TRBJ2-6,-,TRBV7-2,CASSPGAANVLTF,TGTGCCAGCAGCCCGGGGGCTGCCAACGTCCTGACTTTC
-,TRBJ1-5,many,TRBV19,CASRDTGGSQPQHF,TGTGCCAGTCGGGACACGGGGGGATCTCAGCCCCAGCATTTT
TRBD2,TRBJ2-1,once,TRBV7-2,CASSLVIGLAGGDEQFF,TGTGCCAGCAGCTTAGTTATAGGTCTAGCGGGTGGCGATGAGCAGTTCTTC
-,TRBJ1-1,once,TRBV6-6,CATQPTANTEAFF,TGTGCCACCCAACCCACAGCTAACACTGAAGCTTTCTTT
-,TRBJ1-1,-,TRBV29-1,CSGGYWGTEAFF,TGCAGCGGGGGTTATTGGGGGACTGAAGCTTTCTTT
-,TRBJ2-1,-,TRBV27,CASSLSGQTYNEQFF,TGTGCCAGCAGTTTAAGCGGACAGACCTACAATGAGCAGTTCTTC
-,TRBJ2-6,-,TRBV19,CASSPWSSGANVLTF,TGTGCCAGTAGTCCATGGAGCTCTGGGGCCAACGTCCTGACTTTC
TRBD2,TRBJ2-1,-,TRBV7-2,CASSSPGTSRFF,TGTGCCAGCAGCTCCCCCGGGACTAGTAGGTTCTTC
TRBD1,TRBJ2-7,-,TRBV6-5,CASSGQVSSYEQYF,TGTGCCAGCAGCGGACAGGTGAGCTCCTACGAGCAGTACTTC
-,TRBJ1-2,-,TRBV5-4,CASSLGGTYGYTF,TGTGCCAGCAGTCTGGGAGGGACCTATGGCTACACCTTC
-,TRBJ1-2,-,TRBV28,CASSPPRLDGYGYTF,TGTGCCAGCAGTCCTCCGCGACTCGACGGATATGGCTACACCTTC
-,TRBJ1-1,once,TRBV18,CASSPQGPEGEAFF,TGTGCCAGCTCACCACAAGGCCCGGAAGGTGAAGCTTTCTTT
-,TRBJ2-1,-,TRBV19,CASSIKGTSRNEQFF,TGTGCCAGTAGTATTAAGGGGACCTCGAGGAATGAGCAGTTCTTC
-,TRBJ1-1,-,TRBV6-5,CASSYSPHTGTEAFF,TGTGCCAGCAGTTACTCGCCCCATACCGGCACTGAAGCTTTCTTT
-,TRBJ2-7,-,TRBV10-2,CASSEPFAGLREQYF,TGCGCCAGCAGTGAGCCCTTTGCGGGGCTGCGGGAGCAGTACTTC
-,TRBJ2-3,-,TRBV2,CASSEAKNTQYF,TGTGCCAGCAGTGAAGCAAAAAATACGCAGTATTTT
-,TRBJ1-3,-,TRBV30,CAWTQDSGNTIYF,TGTGCCTGGACGCAGGACTCTGGAAACACCATATATTTT
TRBD1,TRBJ1-2,-,TRBV9,CASSAGTAGYGYTF,TGTGCCAGCAGCGCCGGGACAGCCGGGTATGGCTACACCTTC
-,TRBJ1-1,-,TRBV5-6,CASSSGGVEAFF,TGTGCCAGCAGCTCGGGTGGGGTTGAAGCTTTCTTT
TRBD1,TRBJ1-2,once,TRBV19,CASSPDRAPINYGYTF,TGTGCCAGTAGTCCCGACAGGGCCCCAATCAACTATGGCTACACCTTC
-,TRBJ2-3,-,TRBV18,CASSLPGTDTQYF,TGTGCCAGCTCACTTCCGGGCACAGATACGCAGTATTTT
-,TRBJ2-1,-,TRBV6-5,CASRGRGSVGEQFF,TGTGCCAGCCGAGGGAGAGGGTCGGTCGGGGAGCAGTTCTTC
TRBD1,TRBJ1-1,-,TRBV30,CAWSATGDTEAFF,TGTGCCTGGAGTGCAACAGGGGACACTGAAGCTTTCTTT
-,TRBJ2-2,-,TRBV5-1,CASSDGEGGGELFF,TGCGCCAGCAGCGACGGAGAGGGGGGCGGGGAGCTGTTTTTT
-,TRBJ2-2,few,TRBV7-9,CASTRGQQYTGELFF,TGTGCCAGCACCAGAGGACAGCAGTACACCGGGGAGCTGTTTTTT
TRBD1,TRBJ2-2,-,TRBV9,CASSAQGMPNTGELFF,TGTGCCAGCAGCGCACAGGGGATGCCGAACACCGGGGAGCTGTTTTTT
TRBD1,TRBJ1-2,-,TRBV6-1,CASSEQGARGYTF,TGTGCCAGCAGTGAACAGGGGGCGAGAGGCTACACCTTC
TRBD2,TRBJ2-5,-,TRBV28,CASLHTSGSWEETQYF,TGTGCCAGCCTTCACACTAGCGGGAGTTGGGAAGAGACCCAGTACTTC
-,TRBJ2-1,-,TRBV2,CASSEHNEQFF,TGTGCCAGCAGTGAACACAATGAGCAGTTCTTC
-,TRBJ1-5,-,TRBV10-2,CASSDGGIGSNQPQHF,TGCGCCAGCAGTGACGGGGGGATAGGTTCCAATCAGCCCCAGCATTTT
TRBD2,TRBJ2-3,-,TRBV5-1,CASTPTSGRSTDTQYF,TGCGCCAGCACGCCGACTAGCGGAAGGAGCACAGATACGCAGTATTTT
TRBD2,TRBJ2-3,-,TRBV2,CASSERTSGRGTQYF,TGTGCCAGCAGTGAACGGACTAGCGGCAGGGGTACGCAGTATTTT
-,TRBJ2-1,-,TRBV7-9,CASSLASVNEQFF,TGTGCCAGCAGCTTAGCGTCCGTCAATGAGCAGTTCTTC
TRBD1,TRBJ1-2,-,TRBV28,CASSNEQGSGGYTF,TGTGCCAGCAGCAACGAACAGGGGTCGGGAGGCTACACCTTC
TRBD2,TRBJ2-1,-,TRBV11-2,CASSPRTSGTTGEQFF,TGTGCCAGCAGCCCAAGGACTAGCGGGACCACGGGTGAGCAGTTCTTC
-,TRBJ1-2,-,TRBV5-4,CASSSAPGYGYTF,TGTGCCAGCAGCTCCGCCCCCGGGTATGGCTACACCTTC
-,TRBJ2-3,-,TRBV4-3,CASSLEGYTDTQYF,TGCGCCAGCAGCCTGGAGGGGTACACAGATACGCAGTATTTT
-,TRBJ1-1,-,TRBV10-3,CAISAEAPPTGTEAFF,TGTGCCATCAGTGCTGAGGCCCCCCCGACGGGCACTGAAGCTTTCTTT
TRBD1,TRBJ2-7,-,TRBV10-1,CASSAGTGFSEQYF,TGCGCCAGCAGTGCCGGGACAGGGTTTTCCGAGCAGTACTTC
TRBD2,TRBJ2-1,-,TRBV14,CASSQGLAYRDEQFF,TGTGCCAGCAGCCAAGGACTAGCGTACAGGGATGAGCAGTTCTTC
-,TRBJ1-2,few,TRBV6-5,CASRNLGDGYTF,TGTGCCAGCAGGAACCTGGGTGATGGCTACACCTTC
-,TRBJ1-5,-,TRBV7-6,CASSIDRSEPQHF,TGTGCCAGCAGCATCGACAGGTCCGAGCCCCAGCATTTT
TRBD2,TRBJ2-3,-,TRBV7-9,CASKLAGETDTQYF,TGTGCCAGCAAACTAGCGGGAGAGACAGATACGCAGTATTTT
TRBD2,TRBJ2-1,-,TRBV9,CASSVTSGSTNEQFF,TGTGCCAGCAGCGTAACTAGCGGGAGTACGAATGAGCAGTTCTTC
TRBD2,TRBJ2-7,once,TRBV19,CASTKIAGVFDEQYF,TGTGCCAGTACCAAAATAGCGGGAGTCTTCGACGAGCAGTACTTC